The rows below give T cell receptor beta chains drawn from one sample of a study of T cells in Graves' hyperthyroidism and ophthalmopathy. TCRdb reprocessed the multiplex PCR reads via MiXCR and lists one record per CDR3 protein. This repertoire shows 350,000 to 450,000 distinct CDR3 sequences, 14% found once; its top ten account for approximately 9.9%. The sample taken for sequencing was blood. The receptors come from a woman aged 60-75 years with Graves' hyperthyroidism. Each CDR3 is given with its conserved first and last residue. Each record gives: clone size, CDR3 length, D gene, V gene, J gene, CDR3 protein, CDR3 DNA. The D gene is left open where the match is weak. Some rows have no size entry. The others give once, few or many, or a class for an expanded clone.

many	14	NA	TRBV12-3/TRBV12-4	TRBJ2-1	CASSLGASIYEQFF	TGTGCCAGCAGTTTAGGCGCTAGTATATATGAGCAGTTCTTC
NA	16	NA	TRBV27	TRBJ2-6	CASSLAPWSGANVLTF	TGTGCCAGCAGTTTGGCCCCCTGGTCTGGGGCCAACGTCCTGACTTTC
many	19	TRBD1	TRBV27	TRBJ2-2	CASRLRGQGVGRNTGELFF	TGTGCCAGCAGGCTCCGGGGACAGGGGGTTGGGAGGAACACCGGGGAGCTGTTTTTT
few	14	NA	TRBV20-1	TRBJ1-5	CSAREGANNQPQHF	TGCAGTGCTAGAGAGGGGGCGAACAATCAGCCCCAGCATTTT
many	12	NA	TRBV7-9	TRBJ1-2	CASSDQAYGYTF	TGTGCCAGCAGCGATCAGGCGTATGGCTACACCTTC
many	15	NA	TRBV18	TRBJ1-2	CASSYDRAVPHGYTF	TGTGCCAGCTCATACGACAGAGCAGTCCCCCATGGCTACACCTTC
NA	13	NA	TRBV27	TRBJ2-1	CASGRRPDNEQFF	TGTGCCAGCGGCCGTCGACCAGACAATGAGCAGTTCTTC
few	14	NA	TRBV4-2	TRBJ2-1	CASSQDGGSREQFF	TGTGCCAGCAGCCAAGATGGCGGCTCTCGGGAGCAGTTCTTC
many	16	NA	TRBV12-3/TRBV12-4	TRBJ2-3	CASSLRGGRTTDTQYF	TGTGCCAGCAGTTTAAGGGGCGGGCGGACCACAGATACGCAGTATTTT
many	14	NA	TRBV5-1	TRBJ1-1	CASSLALGRTEAFF	TGCGCCAGCAGCTTGGCCCTGGGGCGCACTGAAGCTTTCTTT